These 19 T cell receptor beta chains were sequenced from one sample in a study of blood T cell repertoires in COVID-19. Method: immunoSEQ multiplex PCR; TCRdb's copy keeps in-frame clones and lacks some. Of roughly 260,000 clones in the sample, around 82% were seen once. Sequences were obtained from peripheral blood. Every receptor here comes from a woman aged 18-29 years with acute or convalescent COVID-19.

This clone was detected only a few times. J is TRBJ2-1 and V is TRBV3-1 (or the pseudogene TRBV3-2); 11 bases match TRBD2. J lost 0 bases, V lost 7 bases, and 5 bases had no gene match. The length of the CDR3 is 16 residues. The V gene's germline CDR1 is LGHDT and CDR2 YNNKEL (reference sequence). CDR3 sequence (DNA): TGTGCCAGCACCCCCACTAGCGGGAGCTCCTACAATGAGCAGTTCTTC. Translating it yields CASTPTSGSSYNEQFF.

This chain joins TRBV5-1 and TRBJ1-4; perhaps TRBD1 as D (6 bases). Germline V gene lookup returns CDR1 SGHRS and CDR2 YFSETQ. The CDR3 consists of 14 residues. Trimming removed 5 bases from V and 3 bases from J, with 11 bases in between. The CDR3, as DNA: TGCGCCAGCAGTCATCAGGGGTCTAATGAAAAACTGTTTTTT. Translated, it gives CASSHQGSNEKLFF.

The gene calls are TRBV7-2 and TRBJ2-7; 7 bases fit TRBD1. Germline V gene sequence: CDR1 SGHTA, CDR2 FQGNSA. After removal of 5 bases from V and 3 bases from J, the junction contained 7 bases not matched to a gene. The CDR3 totals 14 residues. The CDR3 reads CASSAQGPLYEQYF. In nucleotides, the CDR3 is TGTGCCAGCAGCGCACAGGGGCCCCTCTACGAGCAGTACTTC.

This clone came up a few times. This chain joins TRBV2 and TRBJ2-1; 11 bases match TRBD2. This CDR3 has 14 amino acids. CDR1 is SNHLY and CDR2 is FYNNEI in the germline V gene. Trimming cost V 8 bases and J 4 bases; bases outside gene matches: 4. CDR3 loop: CASRTSGRYNEQFF. The CDR3 region has the DNA TGTGCCAGCCGAACTAGCGGGAGATACAATGAGCAGTTCTTC.

This chain uses TRBV3-1 (or the pseudogene TRBV3-2) with TRBJ1-1, with D unclear. V lost 5 bases and J 1 base, leaving 8 bases between the germline ends. The CDR3 is 13 residues long. Germline-derived CDR1 and CDR2 are LGHDT and YNNKEL (reference sequence). CDR3 DNA sequence: TGTGCCAGCAGCAACCAGGAGAACACTGAAGCTTTCTTT. Encoded protein: CASSNQENTEAFF.

The V call is TRBV24-1, the J call TRBJ2-7; no definite D call. The ends were cut back, 9 bases at V and 5 bases at J, with 16 bases in the middle. Germline lookup yields CDR1 KGHDR and CDR2 SFDVKD. The CDR3 extends over 13 amino acids. The CDR3 DNA is TGTGCCACCTCCAGAGGTGGGTCCCACGAGCAGTACTTC. Amino acid sequence: CATSRGGSHEQYF.

The chain uses TRBV3-1 (or the pseudogene TRBV3-2) and TRBJ2-2, with D possibly TRBD2 on 5 matching bases. Germline V gene sequence: CDR1 LGHDT, CDR2 YNNKEL (reference sequence). Between the trimmed V and J ends, which lost 4 bases and 2 bases, there was a span of 23 bases. The CDR3 runs to 19 residues. CDR3 DNA sequence: TGTGCCAGCAGCCGCATCTTCTCCTGGGCTAGCTTTAACACCGGGGAGCTGTTTTTT. Amino acids: CASSRIFSWASFNTGELFF.

This clone was observed once. This sequence joins TRBV5-6 and TRBJ2-7; 7 nucleotides line up with TRBD1. Germline values: CDR1 SGHDT, CDR2 YYEEEE. With V trimmed by 4 bases and J by 3 bases, 10 bases remained unmatched. This CDR3 region has 15 residues. CDR3 sequence (DNA): TGTGCCAGCAGCCCCGGGACAGTAAGGTACTACGAGCAGTACTTC. Translated: CASSPGTVRYYEQYF. The full variable domain, its missing parts supplied by reference TRBV5-6 and TRBJ2-7, is DAGVTQSPTHLIKTRGQQVTLRCSPKSGHDTVSWYQQALGQGPQFIFQYYEEEERQRGNFPDRFSGHQFPNYSSELNVNALLLGDSALYLCASSPGTVRYYEQYFGPGTRLTVT.

V gene TRBV30 combines with J gene TRBJ2-7; D is perhaps TRBD1 (5 bases). Germline V gene lookup returns CDR1 GTSNPN and CDR2 SVGIG (reference sequence). V shed 5 bases and J shed 12 bases, with 14 bases lying between them. This CDR3 has 10 residues. The CDR3 sequence is CAWAEGQLYF. CDR3 sequence (DNA): TGTGCCTGGGCAGAAGGACAATTGTACTTC.

The chain uses TRBV6-5 and TRBJ2-2; TRBD2 might be the D (5 bases). The V end lost 6 bases, the J end lost 1 base, and 9 bases lay between the germline ends. Germline assignment: CDR1 MNHEY and CDR2 SVGAGI. The CDR3 length is 14 residues. The CDR3 bases are TGTGCCAGCAGGGCCGGGGAGAACACCGGGGAGCTGTTTTTT. This gives the protein CASRAGENTGELFF.

V and J are TRBV28 and TRBJ1-6; D remains ambiguous. Looked up from germline, CDR1 is MDHEN and CDR2 is SYDVKM. V dropped 4 bases and J dropped 14 bases, with 9 bases sitting between them. The CDR3 sequence is 11 residues long. CDR3 protein: CASSSRATLHF. CDR3 coding DNA: TGTGCCAGCAGTTCCCGAGCAACCCTCCACTTT.

This chain uses TRBV5-6 with TRBJ2-7, with 12 positions matching TRBD1. The ends lost 0 bases at V and 9 bases at J; junction bases unmatched: 4. This CDR3 spans 14 amino acids. Germline lookup yields CDR1 SGHDT and CDR2 YYEEEE. CDR3 coding DNA: TGTGCCAGCAGCTTGGGGGACAGGGGGCGTGTGCAGTACTTC. Translation: CASSLGDRGRVQYF.

The V call is TRBV7-8, the J call TRBJ2-1; D is uncertain. CDR1 is SGHVS and CDR2 is FQNEAQ in the germline V gene. The CDR3 runs to 15 residues. V was pared by 5 bases and J by 4 bases, with 15 bases between. The CDR3 protein is CASSPFTPGYNEQFF. The CDR3 DNA reads TGTGCCAGCAGCCCCTTTACGCCGGGTTACAATGAGCAGTTCTTC.

This chain joins TRBV5-1 and TRBJ2-5; 9 nucleotides agree with TRBD2. In germline, CDR1 is SGHRS, CDR2 YFSETQ. This CDR3 spans 15 amino acids. The trim removed 4 bases at V and 4 bases at J, leaving 8 bases unmatched. CDR3 sequence: CASSIGTSPGETQYF. The CDR3 DNA reads TGCGCCAGCAGCATCGGGACTAGCCCCGGAGAGACCCAGTACTTC.

This chain joins TRBV12-3 or TRBV12-4 and TRBJ1-2; D not resolved. Trimming shortened V by 7 bases and J by 7 bases, and 16 bases separated the two germline ends. This CDR3 is built from 13 residues. This CDR3 reads CASTLREGGGYTF. The DNA for the CDR3 is TGTGCCAGCACCTTAAGGGAGGGAGGTGGCTACACCTTC.

This chain links TRBV29-1 with TRBJ1-1, with 7 bases lining up with TRBD1. The V and J ends lost 6 bases and 5 bases, in that order; junction bases with no gene match: 12. The CDR3 loop spans 14 amino acids. Germline CDR1 is SQVTM and CDR2 is ANQGSEA. The CDR3 sequence is CSVVRRGLGTEAFF. CDR3 nucleotide sequence: TGCAGCGTCGTTCGTAGGGGGCTGGGGACTGAAGCTTTCTTT.

The rearrangement joins TRBV7-2 to TRBJ2-7, with 7 bases fitting TRBD1. The CDR3 contains 16 residues. The V and J ends lost 2 bases and 3 bases, in that order; junction bases with no gene match: 10. Germline assignment: CDR1 SGHTA and CDR2 FQGNSA. CDR3 sequence (DNA): TGTGCCAGCAGCTTAAGCCCCCACAGGGGTAGCTACGAGCAGTACTTC. It yields the protein CASSLSPHRGSYEQYF. Filled out from reference TRBV7-2 and TRBJ2-7, the complete variable domain reads GAGVSQSPSNKVTEKGKDVELRCDPISGHTALYWYRQSLGQGLEFLIYFQGNSAPDKSGLPSDRFSAERTGGSVSTLTIQRTQQEDSAVYLCASSLSPHRGSYEQYFGPGTRLTVT.

This chain joins TRBV7-9 and TRBJ2-5, with 11 bases identical to TRBD2. The CDR3 sequence is 15 residues long. The germline V gene encodes CDR1 SEHNR and CDR2 FQNEAQ (reference sequence). The trim removed 5 bases at V and 4 bases at J, leaving 6 bases unmatched. This CDR3 reads CASSITGTSGETQYF. DNA for the CDR3: TGTGCCAGCAGCATCACCGGGACTAGCGGAGAGACCCAGTACTTC.

The chain links TRBV14 to TRBJ1-6; TRBD1 agrees at 10 bases. V was pared by 1 base and J by 11 bases, with 8 bases of the junction left unmatched. The length of the CDR3 is 16 residues. Per the germline V gene, CDR1 is SGHDN and CDR2 is FVKESK. The CDR3 bases are TGTGCCAGCAGCCAAGTCGGGGGACAGGGGTTCACACCCCTCCACTTT. Its translation: CASSQVGGQGFTPLHF.